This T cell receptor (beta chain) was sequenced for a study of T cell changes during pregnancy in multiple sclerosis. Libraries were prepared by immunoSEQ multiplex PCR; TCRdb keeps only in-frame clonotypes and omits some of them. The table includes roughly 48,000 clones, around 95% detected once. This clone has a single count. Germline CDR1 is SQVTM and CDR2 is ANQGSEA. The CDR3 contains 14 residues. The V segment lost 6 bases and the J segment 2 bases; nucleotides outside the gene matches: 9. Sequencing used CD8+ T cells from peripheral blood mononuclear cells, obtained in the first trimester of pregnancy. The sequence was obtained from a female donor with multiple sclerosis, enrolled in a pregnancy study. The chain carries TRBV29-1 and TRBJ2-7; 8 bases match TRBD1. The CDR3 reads CSVFGTGEAYEQYF. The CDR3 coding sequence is TGCAGCGTATTTGGGACAGGCGAAGCCTACGAGCAGTACTTC.